The 22 T cell receptor beta chains given below trace back to one sample, sequenced in a study of T cell responses to AZD1222 COVID-19 vaccine. TCRdb's table, derived via immunoSEQ multiplex PCR, lists solely in-frame clones and lacks some. Here the sample spans under 200,000 clones, just over 90% being singletons. The material was peripheral blood, obtained 28 days after the second dose of the MenACWY control vaccine. These receptors were collected from an adult who received the MenACWY meningococcal vaccine as a control.

This rearrangement joins TRBV30 to TRBJ1-5; no clear D gene. This CDR3 has 14 amino acids. Looked up from germline, CDR1 is GTSNPN and CDR2 is SVGIG (reference sequence). V lost 0 bases and J lost 3, with 9 bases in between. The CDR3: CAWSVNSPNQPQHF. The CDR3 DNA reads as TGTGCCTGGAGTGTAAACAGTCCCAATCAGCCCCAGCATTTT.

The chain joins TRBV5-3 to TRBJ1-5, with D possibly matching TRBD1 (5 bases). TRBV5-3 is filed as an ORF, its function uncertain. The CDR3 is 12 residues long. The V end lost 4 bases, the J end lost 7 bases, and 9 bases lay between the germline ends. DNA for the CDR3: TGTGCCAGAAGCGGGGGGAGCCAGCCCCAGCATTTT. It codes for CARSGGSQPQHF.

CDR3 nucleotide sequence: TGTGCCAGCAGGGACAGCTGGAACACTGAAGCTTTCTTT. Protein sequence: CASRDSWNTEAFF. This chain joins TRBV6-5 and TRBJ1-1, with D tentatively TRBD1 (6 bases). The CDR3 is 13 residues long. Germline loops: CDR1 MNHEY, CDR2 SVGAGI. V lost 6 bases, J lost 1 base, and 9 bases lay in between.

The J gene is TRBJ2-7, the V gene TRBV7-9, with D maybe TRBD1 (6 bases). V lost 1 base and J lost 7, with 11 bases in between. In germline, CDR1 is SEHNR, CDR2 FQNEAQ (reference sequence). This CDR3 is 13 amino acids long. CDR3 bases: TGTGCCAGCAGCTTAGGTGGGACACCTGAGCAGTACTTC. It encodes CASSLGGTPEQYF.

Comments on this clone: The identical CDR3 is also encoded by other nucleotide sequences in the sample. The chain employs TRBV5-1 and TRBJ2-1, with TRBD2 identical over 12 bases. The germline gives CDR1 SGHRS, CDR2 YFSETQ. V gave up 5 bases and J gave up 7 bases; unmatched junction bases: 4. This CDR3 has 14 amino acids. The CDR3 here is CASSRTSGNNEQFF. In nucleotides, the CDR3 is TGCGCCAGCAGTAGGACTAGCGGGAATAATGAGCAGTTCTTC.

The rearrangement joins TRBV6-5 to TRBJ2-3, with D hard to call. Germline V lookup: CDR1 MNHEY, CDR2 SVGAGI. CDR3 size: 11 residues. Between the trimmed V and J ends, which lost 8 bases and 2 bases, there was a span of 5 bases. CDR3 DNA: TGTGCCAGCGCACTCACAGATACGCAGTATTTT. This gives the protein CASALTDTQYF.

The chain links TRBV27 to TRBJ2-7, with 8 nucleotides matching TRBD2. This CDR3 contains 14 residues. The germline gives CDR1 MNHEY, CDR2 SMNVEV (reference sequence). J was trimmed by 0 bases and V by 4 bases; bases with no gene match: 2. CDR3 DNA sequence: TGTGCCAGCAGTTCGACTAGCGACTCCTACGAGCAGTACTTC. Residues: CASSSTSDSYEQYF.

The chain links TRBV6-5 to TRBJ2-1, with a possible D match to TRBD2 (6 bases). Per the germline V gene, CDR1 is MNHEY and CDR2 is SVGAGI. The CDR3 consists of 15 residues. Deletions cut 0 bases from V and 5 bases from J, with 11 bases between. The CDR3 nucleotides read TGTGCCAGCAGTTACTCGGGGTGGGGGGACAATGAGCAGTTCTTC. Protein: CASSYSGWGDNEQFF.

This rearrangement joins TRBV3-1 (or the pseudogene TRBV3-2) to TRBJ2-2; weak D call: TRBD1 (6 bases). V was shortened by 6 bases and J by 6 bases, with 14 bases between the two germline ends. This CDR3 has 14 amino acids. The V gene's germline CDR1 is LGHDT and CDR2 YNNKEL (reference sequence). CDR3 protein: CASRSGQSPGELFF. The CDR3 DNA follows: TGTGCCAGCAGATCCGGACAGTCCCCCGGGGAGCTGTTTTTT.

The chain uses TRBV7-9 and TRBJ2-3; no clear D gene. Germline loops: CDR1 SEHNR, CDR2 FQNEAQ (reference sequence). This CDR3 has 15 residues. Trimming took 4 bases from V and 0 from J, leaving 11 bases between them. This CDR3 is CASSWMGTSTDTQYF. As DNA, the CDR3 is TGTGCCAGCAGCTGGATGGGAACTAGCACAGATACGCAGTATTTT.

The V and J genes are TRBV7-8 and TRBJ1-3; a weak D match, TRBD1 (5 bases). CDR1 and CDR2 (germline): SGHVS, FQNEAQ. The V end lost 0 bases, the J end lost 4 bases, and 7 bases lay between the germline ends. This CDR3 contains 14 residues. The CDR3 bases are TGTGCCAGCAGCTTAGCTCACAGGGGAAACACCATATATTTT. The encoded protein is CASSLAHRGNTIYF.

This rearrangement joins TRBV19 to TRBJ1-6; 7 positions match TRBD1. Germline CDR1 and CDR2: LNHDA and SQIVND (reference sequence). This CDR3 comprises 14 residues. V lost 5 bases, J lost 8 bases, and 6 bases stayed unmatched. The chain's CDR3 is CASSGQVFDSPLHF. For the CDR3, the DNA is TGTGCCAGTAGTGGACAGGTTTTTGATTCACCCCTCCACTTT.

The chain uses TRBV7-8 and TRBJ2-1, with a weak D call TRBD2 (6 bases). V dropped 2 bases and J dropped 4 bases, with 18 bases sitting between them. Germline V CDR1 and CDR2: SGHVS, FQNEAQ. The CDR3 is 17 amino acids. Written as DNA, the CDR3 is TGTGCCAGCAGCTTAAGGCAGGCCGGGAGCCCTTACAATGAGCAGTTCTTC. Protein: CASSLRQAGSPYNEQFF.

The chain joins TRBV12-3 or TRBV12-4 to TRBJ1-2; 7 positions agree with TRBD1. The CDR3 spans 13 residues. Trimming cost V 6 bases and J 5 bases; bases outside gene matches: 6. CDR3 in amino acids: CASSVGQIYGYTF. CDR3 DNA: TGTGCCAGCAGCGTGGGACAGATTTATGGCTACACCTTC.

The chain combines TRBV19 with TRBJ2-3; D is uncertain. Germline V CDR1 and CDR2: LNHDA, SQIVND (reference sequence). Trimming pared 6 bases from V and 6 bases from J, leaving 13 bases between. This CDR3 has 13 residues. CDR3 nucleotide sequence: TGTGCCAGTAGCCCCCGGACCTCGGATACGCAGTATTTT. Its protein is CASSPRTSDTQYF.

The chain joins TRBV11-3 to TRBJ2-2, with 7 bases lining up with TRBD1. CDR3 length equals 16 residues. CDR1 and CDR2 from the germline V gene are SGHNT and YENEEA. V shed 5 bases and J 0 bases; nucleotides not matched to a gene: 6. The CDR3 region has the DNA TGTGCCAGCAGCCCGAGACAGGGATCGAACACCGGGGAGCTGTTTTTT. Translation: CASSPRQGSNTGELFF. The full variable domain, completed using reference TRBV11-3 and TRBJ2-2, is EAGVVQSPRYKIIEKKQPVAFWCNPISGHNTLYWYLQNLGQGPELLIRYENEEAVDDSQLPKDRFSAERLKGVDSTLKIQPAELGDSAVYLCASSPRQGSNTGELFFGEGSRLTVL.

The rearrangement links TRBV28 to TRBJ1-5; 8 nucleotides agree with TRBD1. This CDR3 spans 20 amino acids. Germline V gene data show CDR1 as MDHEN and CDR2 as SYDVKM. V trimming: 2 bases; J trimming: 2 bases; junction bases outside the gene matches: 17. The CDR3 protein is CASSLRAGQGHGGGNQPQHF. In nucleotides, the CDR3 is TGTGCCAGCAGTTTACGAGCAGGACAGGGCCATGGTGGTGGCAATCAGCCCCAGCATTTT. Full variable domain (outside the CDR3, taken from reference TRBV28 and TRBJ1-5): DVKVTQSSRYLVKRTGEKVFLECVQDMDHENMFWYRQDPGLGLRLIYFSYDVKMKEKGDIPEGYSVSREKKERFSLILESASTNQTSMYLCASSLRAGQGHGGGNQPQHFGDGTRLSIL.

This sequence joins TRBV27 and TRBJ1-2; 7 bases fit TRBD1. V was pared by 2 bases and J by 4 bases, with 4 bases of the junction left unmatched. CDR1 MNHEY and CDR2 SMNVEV come from the germline V gene (reference sequence). This CDR3 region has 14 residues. The CDR3 bases are TGTGCCAGCAGTTTACGGGACAGCCTCTATGGCTACACCTTC. It codes for CASSLRDSLYGYTF.

CDR3 region: CASSLKVGLFYGYTF. CDR3 DNA: TGTGCCAGCAGTTTGAAAGTCGGCCTCTTCTATGGCTACACCTTC. The chain links TRBV6-5 to TRBJ1-2; unclear D gene. V gave up 4 bases and J gave up 4 bases, with 16 bases separating them. The germline V gene has CDR1 MNHEY and CDR2 SVGAGI. This CDR3 is 15 amino acids long.

The chain couples TRBV6-2 or TRBV6-3 to TRBJ2-1; D is possibly TRBD1 (5 bases). Germline CDR1 MNHEY, CDR2 SVGEGT. Trimming took 5 bases from V and 3 from J, leaving 17 bases between them. The CDR3 sequence is 16 residues long. The CDR3 DNA follows: TGTGCCAGCAGTCTCGTTAAGCAGGGTCTCTACAATGAGCAGTTCTTC. Its protein product is CASSLVKQGLYNEQFF.

This clone has only one observation. This chain connects TRBV19 to TRBJ1-5; D ambiguous. Germline CDR1 LNHDA, CDR2 SQIVND (reference sequence). Trimming took 3 bases from V and 11 from J, leaving 14 bases between them. CDR3 length: 13 residues. The CDR3 here is CASSMDFQVSQHF. In DNA form, the CDR3 reads TGTGCCAGTAGTATGGACTTTCAAGTGTCCCAGCATTTT.

The chain joins TRBV27 to TRBJ1-2, with D possibly being TRBD1 (6 bases). V was pared by 2 bases and J by 6 bases, with 19 bases between. This CDR3 has 16 amino acids. CDR1 and CDR2 from the germline V gene are MNHEY and SMNVEV (reference sequence). The CDR3 protein is CASSLLFLQGTHGYTF. Written as DNA, the CDR3 is TGTGCCAGCAGTTTACTCTTTTTGCAGGGGACACATGGCTACACCTTC.